Below, 3 T cell receptor beta chains from the same sample are listed, as sequenced in a study of blood T cell repertoires in COVID-19. The table came from immunoSEQ multiplex PCR; TCRdb's copy has only in-frame clones and leaves some out. The table has roughly 37,000 clones, approximately 78% seen once. Sequenced material: peripheral blood. These receptors came from a man in his 60s with acute or convalescent COVID-19.

As for this clone: Possible read error: a much larger clone is one base away. Different DNA sequences within this sample yield the same CDR3. The genes are TRBV7-9 and TRBJ1-1; perhaps TRBD1 as D (5 bases). CDR3 size: 15 residues. V lost 0 bases and J 2 bases, leaving 10 bases between the germline ends. Germline values: CDR1 SEHNR, CDR2 FQNEAQ (reference sequence). The CDR3 coding sequence is TGTGCCAGCAGCTTAGCGCATCAGGGTAACACTGAAGCTTTCTTT. It translates to CASSLAHQGNTEAFF.

This clone was counted between two and nine times. V usage is TRBV5-4 and J usage is TRBJ2-7; D gene unclear. This CDR3 contains 13 residues. The V end lost 0 bases, the J end lost 6 bases, and 10 bases lay between the germline ends. Germline V lookup: CDR1 SGHNT, CDR2 YYREEE (reference sequence). In DNA, the CDR3 is TGTGCCAGCAGCTTGGGAGGTAGCAGCGAGCAGTACTTC. This gives the protein CASSLGGSSEQYF. Full variable domain (outside the CDR3, taken from reference TRBV5-4 and TRBJ2-7): ETGVTQSPTHLIKTRGQQVTLRCSSQSGHNTVSWYQQALGQGPQFIFQYYREEENGRGNFPPRFSGLQFPNYSSELNVNALELDDSALYLCASSLGGSSEQYFGPGTRLTVT.

The V call is TRBV10-3, the J call TRBJ2-1; D possibly corresponds to TRBD1 (6 bases). V was pared by 3 bases and J by 3 bases, with 18 bases between. This CDR3 comprises 17 residues. From germline, CDR1 is ENHRY and CDR2 SYGVKD. The DNA for the CDR3 is TGTGCCATCAGTGAAACCATTCTTGGGGGCGGCTACAATGAGCAGTTCTTC. This codes for CAISETILGGGYNEQFF.